This T cell receptor beta chain was retrieved from a study of cytomegalovirus exposure and HLA in healthy donors. Across the whole study: Unique TCR beta sequences numbering fewer than 130 million came from around 180 million T cells in an earlier analysis.

For this clone: The antigen is undetermined.

13 Jbeta primers and 60 Vbeta primers were used for the PCR. TCRdb's table, derived via immunoSEQ multiplex PCR, lists solely in-frame clones and lacks some. Altogether 150,000 to 180,000 clones are present, about 76% being singletons, with the ten largest covering roughly 7.7%. Whole-study findings and limits: TCR beta V segments were, for the most part, productive about 87% or about 30% of the time in an earlier analysis.

Looked up from germline, CDR1 is LNHDA and CDR2 is SQIVND (reference sequence). V was trimmed by 7 bases and J by 0 bases, leaving 13 bases between them. The CDR3 covers 15 residues. This sequence originates from a man younger than 45 in good health and CMV-seropositive. The source material was PBMCs. V and J are TRBV19 and TRBJ1-5; D is undetermined. DNA for the CDR3: TGTGCCAGTATAGAGGCAAGCCGTAGCAATCAGCCCCAGCATTTT. Translated, it gives CASIEASRSNQPQHF.